This is a list of T cell receptor beta chains from one sample in a study of beta chain features in type 1 diabetes. Sequenced by immunoSEQ multiplex PCR; TCRdb stores in-frame clones only, minus some. Of 130,000 to 150,000 clones listed, 9.2% were seen once; the top ten hold about 0.61%. Specimen: central memory CD4+ T cells from blood. These receptors originate from a man between 18 and 29 years old in good health. CDR3s include the opening cysteine and the closing phenylalanine or tryptophan. D genes are given only for firm matches. Clone size appears in some rows only: once, few, many, or a class for an expanded clone.

j_call d_call v_call clone_size cdr3_nt cdr3_aa
TRBJ1-6 NA TRBV7-2 few TGTGCCAGCAGCTTACAGGGGCGGAATTCACCCCTCCACTTT CASSLQGRNSPLHF
TRBJ2-3 NA TRBV11-2 many TGTGCCAGCAGCTTAGGTCTCAGCGGCGATACGCAGTATTTT CASSLGLSGDTQYF
TRBJ2-7 NA TRBV12-2 many TGTGCAAGTCGCTCCATCCCCTCCACAGGGAAGTACTTC CASRSIPSTGKYF
TRBJ1-6 TRBD1 TRBV28 NA TGTGCCAGCAGAATAGACAGGGCTAATTCACCCCTCCACTTT CASRIDRANSPLHF
TRBJ1-1 NA TRBV6-5 few TGTGCCAGCAGCTCAACAGGGTCTGAAGCTTTCTTT CASSSTGSEAFF
TRBJ2-3 NA TRBV6-4 NA TGTGCCAGCATCTTAGCGATGAGCACAGATACGCAGTATTTT CASILAMSTDTQYF
TRBJ1-6 NA TRBV30 few TGTGCCTGGAGTGGGGCAAATTCACCCCTCCACTTT CAWSGANSPLHF
TRBJ1-1 TRBD1 TRBV7-9 few TGTGCCAGCAGCGCCCGACAGGGTATGGGTGAAGCTTTCTTT CASSARQGMGEAFF
TRBJ1-2 NA TRBV4-1 few TGCGCCAGCAGCCAAGGGGGGGCTAACTATGGCTACACCTTC CASSQGGANYGYTF
TRBJ2-2 TRBD1 TRBV30 NA TGTGCCTGGAGTGTAAAGGGGGCAGGTGACACCGGGGAGCTGTTTTTT CAWSVKGAGDTGELFF
TRBJ2-1 NA TRBV14 NA TGTGCCAGCAGCCAAGGGTGGGCCGTCGACCAAGAGCAGTTCTTC CASSQGWAVDQEQFF
TRBJ2-5 TRBD1 TRBV6-5 few TGTGCCAGCAGTTCCCACGACAGGGACGGTGGAGAGACCCAGTACTTC CASSSHDRDGGETQYF
TRBJ2-3 TRBD1 TRBV27 NA TGTGCCAGCAGTTCTTGGACAGGGGACACGCAGTATTTT CASSSWTGDTQYF
TRBJ2-7 TRBD1 TRBV27 few TGTGCCAGCAGGGCCGGGACAGGGTCCCACGAGCAGTACTTC CASRAGTGSHEQYF
TRBJ2-2 TRBD1 TRBV7-3 NA TGTGCCAGCAGCAAGACAGGGATCTCCGGGGAGCTGTTTTTT CASSKTGISGELFF
TRBJ2-1 TRBD1 TRBV10-3 many TGTGCCATCAGTGAAGGTGGAGACAGGGGGCGGTATGAGCAGTTCTTC CAISEGGDRGRYEQFF
TRBJ2-1 NA TRBV18 few TGTGCCAGCTCACCACCAAGCTTAGGGGGCAATGAGCAGTTCTTC CASSPPSLGGNEQFF
TRBJ2-7 NA TRBV4-3 few TGCGCCAGCAGCCAAGAGCTTGGGAGCTCCTACGAGCAGTACTTC CASSQELGSSYEQYF
TRBJ1-2 TRBD1 TRBV7-8 NA TGTGCCAGCAGCACAGACAGGGACGTCTACACCTTC CASSTDRDVYTF
TRBJ1-2 NA TRBV4-3 NA TGCGCCAGCAGCCAAGAACTACCGGCACCGGGTGGTAGAAACTATGGCTACACCTTC CASSQELPAPGGRNYGYTF
TRBJ1-6 NA TRBV6-6 few TGTGCCAGCAGGGATGACAGGAGCAATTCACCCCTCCACTTT CASRDDRSNSPLHF
TRBJ1-2 NA TRBV5-4 NA TGTGCCAGCAGCCCAGAGACAGTTGCTAACTATGGCTACACCTTC CASSPETVANYGYTF
TRBJ2-7 NA TRBV6-5 few TGTGCCAGCAGCCGCCACGTCGGTACCTCCTACGAGCAGTACTTC CASSRHVGTSYEQYF
TRBJ1-5 TRBD1 TRBV30 NA TGCGCCTGGAGCGAATACCGGGACAGAATTCGAAAGGGTCAGCCCCAGCATTTT CAWSEYRDRIRKGQPQHF
TRBJ2-7 NA TRBV11-1 NA TGTGCCAGCAGCTTACTGGCGGGGAGCTCCTACGAGCAGTACTTC CASSLLAGSSYEQYF
TRBJ2-2 TRBD2 TRBV11-2 NA TGTGCCAGCAGCTTCCCTAGCGGGGCCATGAACACCGGGGAGCTGTTTTTT CASSFPSGAMNTGELFF
TRBJ2-2 NA TRBV9 many TGTGCCAGCAGCGTGGCGTCGGGGTATACCGGGGAGCTGTTTTTT CASSVASGYTGELFF
TRBJ2-3 NA TRBV7-2 few TGTGCCAGCAGCTCCGGACAGTCTCTGCGGGGCACAGATACGCAGTATTTT CASSSGQSLRGTDTQYF
TRBJ2-1 NA TRBV15 NA TGTGCCACCAGCAGCGGTGACGGGGTGGCCGCTCTGGTGCAGTTCTTC CATSSGDGVAALVQFF
TRBJ1-2 NA TRBV14 NA TGTGCCAGCAGCTCAAGGGAGAAAACGAGGGACTATGGCTACACCTTC CASSSREKTRDYGYTF
TRBJ2-3 TRBD2 TRBV7-9 NA TGTGCCAGCAGCCTCGGGACTAGCGCAGATACGCAGTATTTT CASSLGTSADTQYF
TRBJ2-1 TRBD2 TRBV7-2 NA TGTGCCAGCAGCTTCATACGCGGGGGGTCCAATGAGCAGTTCTTC CASSFIRGGSNEQFF
TRBJ2-3 NA TRBV9 NA TGTGCCAGCAGTGGAGCGACCCACACAGATACGCAGTATTTT CASSGATHTDTQYF